One sample yielded the 30 T cell receptor beta chains listed below, sequenced in a study of blood T cell repertoires in COVID-19. TCRdb's table, derived via immunoSEQ multiplex PCR, lists solely in-frame clones and lacks some. The table includes some 400,000 clones, 70% to 85% detected once. Sequenced material: peripheral blood. The receptors come from a human donor with acute or convalescent COVID-19. The donor label of this sample is uncertain.

The chain uses TRBV19 and TRBJ1-6; possible D gene TRBD1, 5 bases. Germline values: CDR1 LNHDA, CDR2 SQIVND (reference sequence). V lost 3 bases, J lost 5 bases, and 14 bases lay in between. The CDR3 is made up of 16 amino acids. In nucleotides, the CDR3 is TGTGCCAGTAGTATCGCAAGGGGCCGCAATAATTCACCCCTCCACTTT. Protein sequence: CASSIARGRNNSPLHF.

This sequence joins TRBV6-4 and TRBJ2-2; no clear D. Germline CDR1 reads MRHNA; CDR2 reads SNTAGT. V gave up 0 bases and J gave up 0 bases, with 8 bases separating them. The CDR3 consists of 16 residues. CDR3: CASSDSGSANTGELFF. In nucleotides, the CDR3 is TGTGCCAGCAGTGACTCTGGCAGCGCGAACACCGGGGAGCTGTTTTTT.

The V gene is TRBV5-8, the J gene TRBJ2-7; the match to TRBD2 covers 8 bases. The CDR3 totals 15 residues. The junction had 9 bases not matched to a gene; V was cut back by 4 bases and J by 3 bases. Per the germline V gene, CDR1 is SGHTS and CDR2 is YDEGEE. CDR3: CASSTRGGLSYEQYF. In nucleotides, the CDR3 is TGTGCCAGCAGCACCCGGGGGGGACTCAGCTACGAGCAGTACTTC.

The rearrangement joins TRBV7-4 to TRBJ1-1, with TRBD1 as a possible D gene (5 bases). Trimming took 3 bases from V and 0 from J, leaving 8 bases between them. The CDR3 runs to 14 residues. Germline V gene sequence: CDR1 SGHVT, CDR2 SQSDAQ. CDR3 DNA: TGTGCCAGCAGCTTCGGGACTATGAACACTGAAGCTTTCTTT. This encodes CASSFGTMNTEAFF.

J is TRBJ1-1 and V is TRBV3-1 (or the pseudogene TRBV3-2), with a possible D match to TRBD1 (5 bases). Looked up from germline, CDR1 is LGHDT and CDR2 is YNNKEL (reference sequence). Trimming took 4 bases from V and 3 from J, leaving 12 bases between them. The CDR3 spans 14 residues. CDR3 bases: TGTGCCAGCAGCCCGAGGGAGGGGTACACTGAAGCTTTCTTT. Its protein is CASSPREGYTEAFF.

The rearrangement uses TRBV28 and TRBJ1-2, with 9 bases fitting TRBD1. With V trimmed by 4 bases and J by 4 bases, 10 bases remained unmatched. Germline loops: CDR1 MDHEN, CDR2 SYDVKM. The CDR3 totals 16 residues. CDR3 bases: TGTGCCAGCAGTTCATGGACAGGGGCCGTTACCTATGGCTACACCTTC. This gives the protein CASSSWTGAVTYGYTF.

The rearrangement links TRBV13 to TRBJ2-3; D might be TRBD2 (6 bases). This CDR3 has 15 amino acids. V lost 4 bases, J lost 2 bases, and 13 bases lay in between. From germline, CDR1 is PRHDT and CDR2 FYEKMQ (reference sequence). CDR3 in amino acids: CASSSEAGTTDTQYF. CDR3 bases: TGTGCCAGCAGCTCTGAAGCGGGTACCACAGATACGCAGTATTTT.

V usage is TRBV7-9 and J usage is TRBJ1-5; D uncertain. The length of the CDR3 is 14 residues. Germline values: CDR1 SEHNR, CDR2 FQNEAQ (reference sequence). The germline V and J ends were trimmed by 1 base and 13 bases, with 17 bases remaining between them. The CDR3 loop is CASSLGEAATRQHF. DNA of the CDR3: TGTGCCAGCAGCTTAGGGGAGGCCGCAACCAGACAGCATTTT.

The gene calls are TRBV19 and TRBJ1-2; the D gene is possibly TRBD1 (5 bases). Deletions cut 3 bases from V and 6 bases from J, with 14 bases between. The CDR3 sequence is 14 residues long. Germline-derived CDR1 and CDR2 are LNHDA and SQIVND (reference sequence). CDR3 protein: CASSMSRQINGYTF. In DNA form, the CDR3 reads TGTGCCAGTAGTATGTCCCGACAGATCAATGGCTACACCTTC.

The table lists this clone with a count of one. The CDR3 spells CATSDVTTSGQETQYF. CDR3 coding DNA: TGTGCCACCAGTGATGTGACGACTAGCGGACAAGAGACCCAGTACTTC. The chain links TRBV24-1 to TRBJ2-5, with 9 bases matching TRBD2. V dropped 3 bases and J dropped 2; count of bases not matched to a gene: 6. CDR1 is KGHDR and CDR2 is SFDVKD in the germline V gene. CDR3 length: 16 residues.

This clone was detected a few times. The chain recombines TRBV28 with TRBJ1-4; 7 nucleotides match TRBD1. After removal of 4 bases from V and 5 bases from J, the junction contained 4 bases not matched to a gene. This CDR3 has 14 amino acids. Looked up from germline, CDR1 is MDHEN and CDR2 is SYDVKM. The CDR3 region is CASSWTGLNEKLFF. The DNA for the CDR3 is TGTGCCAGCAGTTGGACAGGCCTCAATGAAAAACTGTTTTTT.

There are a few counts of this clone. CDR3: CASSRDRGIETNYGYTF. CDR3 sequence (DNA): TGCGCCAGCAGCAGGGACAGGGGTATTGAGACTAACTATGGCTACACCTTC. The chain joins TRBV5-1 to TRBJ1-2; TRBD1 matches 10 bases. The CDR3 runs to 17 residues. The ends lost 4 bases at V and 0 bases at J; junction bases unmatched: 9. Germline CDR1 SGHRS, CDR2 YFSETQ.

The chain links TRBV27 to TRBJ1-6, with D unresolved. Per the germline V gene, CDR1 is MNHEY and CDR2 is SMNVEV (reference sequence). The V and J ends lost 6 bases and 9 bases respectively, with 21 bases between them. The CDR3 is made up of 16 amino acids. The DNA of the CDR3 is TGTGCCAGCAGCCACCCCCCGCCAGTCCCCATTTCACCCCTCCACTTT. It specifies CASSHPPPVPISPLHF.

The chain carries TRBV11-2 and TRBJ2-3, with D perhaps matching TRBD2 (7 bases). The length of the CDR3 is 15 residues. CDR1 is SGHAT and CDR2 is FQNNGV in the germline V gene. The V end lost 1 base, the J end lost 4 bases, and 12 bases lay between the germline ends. CDR3 in amino acids: CASSLAGGQPDTQYF. CDR3 in DNA: TGTGCCAGCAGCTTAGCGGGGGGCCAGCCAGATACGCAGTATTTT.

The V and J genes are TRBV19 and TRBJ1-4; a possible D gene is TRBD1 (6 bases). V was cut by 5 bases and J by 6 bases, with 16 bases left in between. CDR1 is LNHDA, CDR2 SQIVND, per germline (reference sequence). The CDR3 totals 15 residues. The CDR3 region has the DNA TGTGCCAGTAGTGCAGCAGACAGGTATTATGAAAAACTGTTTTTT. This sequence encodes CASSAADRYYEKLFF.

The chain carries TRBV5-1 and TRBJ2-3, with 15 bases that match TRBD2. There are 16 residues in the CDR3. V lost 3 bases and J lost 10; bases outside the gene matches: 9. Germline loops: CDR1 SGHRS, CDR2 YFSETQ. CDR3 region: CASSWWTSGGASSQYF. In DNA, the CDR3 is TGCGCCAGCAGCTGGTGGACTAGCGGGGGGGCGTCCTCGCAGTATTTT.

The gene calls are TRBV30 and TRBJ2-7; 11 bases map to TRBD2. CDR3 length: 15 amino acids. Germline-derived CDR1 and CDR2 are GTSNPN and SVGIG (reference sequence). The V segment lost 0 bases and the J segment 4 bases; nucleotides outside the gene matches: 5. CDR3 nucleotides: TGTGCCTGGAGTGTCCTTAGCGGGAGGGGGTACGAGCAGTACTTC. It yields the protein CAWSVLSGRGYEQYF.

The V gene is TRBV7-9, the J gene TRBJ2-6, with D possibly being TRBD1 (5 bases). Germline loops: CDR1 SEHNR, CDR2 FQNEAQ (reference sequence). With 5 bases removed from V and 1 base from J, the gap between germline ends came to 12 bases. CDR3 length equals 16 residues. The CDR3 sequence is CASSGDSWSGANVLTF. CDR3 bases: TGTGCCAGCAGCGGTGACAGCTGGTCTGGGGCCAACGTCCTGACTTTC.

In its sample, this clone was seen a few times. The chain is built from TRBV6-5 and TRBJ1-1, with D possibly TRBD1 on 5 matching bases. Trimming cost V 5 bases and J 11 bases, with 18 bases left between them. The germline V gene has CDR1 MNHEY and CDR2 SVGAGI. The CDR3 contains 13 residues. Here the CDR3 reads CASSLTPGFDAFF. The CDR3 DNA reads as TGTGCCAGCAGTCTAACTCCAGGGTTTGATGCTTTCTTT.

This clone has a single count. The rearrangement links TRBV5-6 to TRBJ1-2; no clear D. CDR1 and CDR2 from the germline V gene are SGHDT and YYEEEE. Trimming took 1 base from V and 3 from J, leaving 13 bases between them. This CDR3 has 15 residues. The CDR3 nucleotides are TGTGCCAGCAGCTTGCTGGGGAGATGGGACTATGGCTACACCTTC. Protein: CASSLLGRWDYGYTF.

The count of this clone is one. The rearrangement uses TRBV28 and TRBJ1-2; 8 bases match TRBD1. This CDR3 contains 12 residues. The germline gives CDR1 MDHEN, CDR2 SYDVKM. After removal of 8 bases from V and 4 bases from J, the junction contained 3 bases not matched to a gene. The CDR3 spells CASLGQGYGYTF. Here the CDR3 DNA reads TGTGCCAGCCTAGGACAGGGCTATGGCTACACCTTC.

The gene calls are TRBV19 and TRBJ1-2; D is unresolved. V was trimmed by 2 bases and J by 1 base, leaving 8 bases between them. Germline V gene lookup returns CDR1 LNHDA and CDR2 SQIVND (reference sequence). CDR3 length equals 14 residues. The CDR3 here is CASSITPGNYGYTF. CDR3 sequence (DNA): TGTGCCAGTAGTATAACTCCGGGTAACTATGGCTACACCTTC.

The chain links TRBV7-9 to TRBJ1-4; 8 bases are a match to TRBD1. V lost 1 base to trimming and J lost 5 bases; unmatched junction nucleotides: 6. The CDR3 consists of 16 residues. Germline CDR1 is SEHNR and CDR2 is FQNEAQ (reference sequence). The CDR3 is CASSLGGTGRNEKLFF. The CDR3 bases are TGTGCCAGCAGCTTAGGTGGGACAGGACGAAATGAAAAACTGTTTTTT. Drawing the rest from reference TRBV7-9 and TRBJ1-4, the complete variable domain is DTGVSQNPRHKITKRGQNVTFRCDPISEHNRLYWYRQTLGQGPEFLTYFQNEAQLEKSRLLSDRFSAERPKGSFSTLEIQRTEQGDSAMYLCASSLGGTGRNEKLFFGSGTQLSVL.

This chain uses TRBV5-6 with TRBJ1-5; no definite D call. CDR3 size: 15 residues. V was cut by 4 bases and J by 6 bases, with 17 bases left in between. Germline V lookup: CDR1 SGHDT, CDR2 YYEEEE. The CDR3 coding sequence is TGTGCCAGCAGCCTTACTTACTCGGGGAGTCAGCCCCAGCATTTT. Translating it yields CASSLTYSGSQPQHF.

This clone was detected only once. V and J are TRBV3-1 (or the pseudogene TRBV3-2) and TRBJ2-7; 11 bases are shared with TRBD2. Unmatched junction bases numbered 4, after V lost 4 bases and J lost 8 bases. Germline V gene lookup returns CDR1 LGHDT and CDR2 YNNKEL (reference sequence). This CDR3 has 13 residues. The CDR3 reads CASSRLAGSQQYF. The CDR3 DNA reads as TGTGCCAGCAGCCGACTAGCGGGGAGTCAGCAGTACTTC.

The chain joins TRBV28 to TRBJ1-5; D unclear. CDR1 is MDHEN and CDR2 is SYDVKM in the germline V gene. V was trimmed by 8 bases and J by 3 bases, leaving 11 bases between them. CDR3 length: 13 residues. CDR3 residues: CASLALFNQPQHF. The CDR3 DNA reads TGTGCCAGCCTAGCCCTTTTCAATCAGCCCCAGCATTTT.

This clone was found once. The chain has TRBV7-9 and TRBJ1-3, with 7 bases aligning to TRBD1. Germline values: CDR1 SEHNR, CDR2 FQNEAQ (reference sequence). The CDR3 spans 17 residues. V shed 5 bases, J shed 2 bases, and the junction held 12 bases outside the gene matches. This CDR3 is CASSGDRARGTGNTIYF. The CDR3 region has the DNA TGTGCCAGCAGCGGAGACAGGGCTCGAGGTACTGGAAACACCATATATTTT.

V usage is TRBV30 and J usage is TRBJ2-1; TRBD2 matches at 11 bases. CDR3 length: 16 residues. Germline trimming cut 5 bases from V and 4 bases from J; bases unmatched to any gene: 10. CDR1 GTSNPN and CDR2 SVGIG come from the germline V gene (reference sequence). CDR3 nucleotides: TGTGCCTGGGGATCTAGCGGGAGGTTCGCTTACAATGAGCAGTTCTTC. Translation gives CAWGSSGRFAYNEQFF.

The chain has TRBV6-1 and TRBJ1-2; 10 nucleotides align to TRBD1. This CDR3 is 15 amino acids long. In germline, CDR1 is MNHNS, CDR2 SASEGT. V was clipped by 3 bases and J by 4 bases; unmatched bases: 5. The CDR3 DNA reads as TGTGCCAGCAGTGAGTCAGACAGGGGGCTCTATGGCTACACCTTC. It is translated as CASSESDRGLYGYTF.

This clone was counted once. The genes are TRBV7-9 and TRBJ2-7; 7 nucleotides match TRBD1. This CDR3 spans 15 amino acids. Trimming at V came to 5 bases and at J to 0 bases, leaving 7 bases not matched to a gene. The germline V gene has CDR1 SEHNR and CDR2 FQNEAQ (reference sequence). CDR3 sequence reads: CASSGTDRISYEQYF. CDR3 DNA sequence: TGTGCCAGCAGCGGGACGGACAGGATCTCCTACGAGCAGTACTTC.